These 19 T cell receptor beta chains were sequenced from one sample in a study of radiotherapy plus CTLA-4 blockade in lung cancer. Profiled with immunoSEQ multiplex PCR; TCRdb holds only in-frame clones, not every one. This sample has fewer than 65,000 clones, with more than 75% found just once. The starting material was peripheral blood, obtained from a patient treated with radiotherapy plus ipilimumab. The receptors shown here come from a human donor with non-small cell lung cancer who had a complete response to radiotherapy plus ipilimumab.

The genes are TRBV29-1 and TRBJ2-7, with TRBD1 as a possible D gene (5 bases). CDR1 is SQVTM, CDR2 ANQGSEA, per germline. CDR3 length: 12 amino acids. V lost 3 bases and J 4 bases, leaving 10 bases between the germline ends. DNA for the CDR3: TGCAGCGTTGAGGGGCATGGTTACGAGCAGTACTTC. Amino acid sequence: CSVEGHGYEQYF.

This chain links TRBV7-9 with TRBJ2-2, with D perhaps matching TRBD2 (5 bases). In germline, CDR1 is SEHNR, CDR2 FQNEAQ (reference sequence). The V gene lost 4 bases and the J gene lost 1 base, with 16 bases spanning the gap. The CDR3 contains 17 residues. The CDR3, as DNA: TGTGCCAGCAGCTCGCAAGCCGGGGTCCTGAACACCGGGGAGCTGTTTTTT. Protein product: CASSSQAGVLNTGELFF.

The V and J genes are TRBV7-2 and TRBJ2-4; 7 bases map to TRBD1. The V and J ends lost 6 bases and 0 bases, in that order; junction bases with no gene match: 11. CDR1 is SGHTA and CDR2 is FQGNSA in the germline V gene. This CDR3 comprises 17 residues. CDR3 residues: CASSLSGQSLAKNIQYF. CDR3 nucleotide sequence: TGTGCCAGCAGTTTATCGGGACAGTCTCTAGCCAAAAACATTCAGTACTTC.

This clone appeared a few times. The chain joins TRBV19 to TRBJ2-1; 7 bases align to TRBD2. Unmatched junction bases numbered 9, after V lost 7 bases and J lost 0 bases. The CDR3 is 16 residues long. Germline CDR1 LNHDA, CDR2 SQIVND (reference sequence). DNA for the CDR3: TGTGCCAGTAAATTCGGGACTAAGAGCTCCTACAATGAGCAGTTCTTC. Translating gives CASKFGTKSSYNEQFF.

This clone has a single count. The V gene is TRBV6-6, the J gene TRBJ1-2, with a tentative D call TRBD1 (6 bases). CDR1 and CDR2 from the germline V gene are MNHNY and SVGAGI (reference sequence). The CDR3 sequence is 15 residues long. V lost 7 bases to trimming and J lost 4 bases, with 19 bases between them. CDR3 nucleotides: TGTGCCAGCATCCTCGGGACAACCTCTTTCTATGGCTACACCTTC. Protein product: CASILGTTSFYGYTF.

This rearrangement joins TRBV2 to TRBJ2-5, with TRBD2 matching 12 bases. Germline CDR1 SNHLY, CDR2 FYNNEI. Trimming took 6 bases from V and 2 from J; bases not matched to a gene: 7. CDR3 size: 16 residues. CDR3 nucleotide sequence: TGTGCCAGCAGCTATGGACTAGCGGGGATTCAAGAGACCCAGTACTTC. It translates to CASSYGLAGIQETQYF.

This clone was found a few times. The CDR3: CASSPTGLSETQYF. CDR3 coding DNA: TGCGCCAGCAGCCCGACAGGGCTCTCGGAGACCCAGTACTTC. The gene calls are TRBV4-1 and TRBJ2-5; 7 bases match TRBD1. This CDR3 is 14 amino acids long. J was trimmed by 5 bases and V by 4 bases; bases with no gene match: 7. The V gene's germline CDR1 is MGHRA and CDR2 YSYEKL.

J is TRBJ1-4 and V is TRBV2; D is unresolved. There are 13 residues in the CDR3. Germline CDR1 and CDR2: SNHLY and FYNNEI. Trimming left V 7 bases short and J 6 bases short, with 12 bases between. The CDR3 coding sequence is TGTGCCAGCACGGTGGGAGTGGATGAAAAACTGTTTTTT. Translated, it gives CASTVGVDEKLFF.

The CDR3 DNA reads as TGTGCCAGCAGCAGGGACAGGGTCACTGAAGCTTTCTTT. This sequence encodes CASSRDRVTEAFF. V and J are TRBV11-3 and TRBJ1-1; 9 nucleotides line up with TRBD1. V lost 5 bases to trimming and J lost 4 bases; unmatched junction nucleotides: 2. The length of the CDR3 is 13 residues. Germline V CDR1 and CDR2: SGHNT, YENEEA.

The gene calls are TRBV7-2 and TRBJ2-7, with TRBD2 matching 8 bases. Germline CDR1 reads SGHTA; CDR2 reads FQGNSA. The CDR3 is made up of 15 amino acids. The V segment lost 4 bases and the J segment 1 base; nucleotides outside the gene matches: 6. The CDR3 sequence is CASSWNGGASYEQYF. CDR3 DNA sequence: TGTGCCAGCAGCTGGAACGGGGGGGCGTCCTACGAGCAGTACTTC.

This clone has more than one count but fewer than ten. V and J are TRBV7-9 and TRBJ2-1, with a tentative D call TRBD2 (6 bases). The CDR3 covers 13 residues. The V gene lost 2 bases and the J gene lost 8 bases, with 10 bases spanning the gap. CDR1 and CDR2 from the germline V gene are SEHNR and FQNEAQ (reference sequence). The CDR3 DNA reads TGTGCCAGCAGCTTATTTTGGGGGGATGAGCAGTTCTTC. Its protein product is CASSLFWGDEQFF.

CDR3 loop: CASSEALRGRATNEKLFF. CDR3 coding DNA: TGTGCCAGCAGTGAAGCGCTTCGAGGGAGAGCAACTAATGAAAAACTGTTTTTT. The chain recombines TRBV6-1 with TRBJ1-4; the D is unclear. Trimming removed 0 bases from V and 0 bases from J, with 14 bases in between. Germline CDR1 and CDR2: MNHNS and SASEGT. The CDR3 runs 18 residues.

The chain employs TRBV30 and TRBJ2-5; 7 bases are shared with TRBD2. The assigned J gene may be wrong: the sequence end matches TRBJ2-7 better. The CDR3 loop spans 13 amino acids. CDR1 and CDR2 (germline): GTSNPN, SVGIG (reference sequence). This CDR3 reads CAWETSLSYEQYF. The CDR3 coding sequence is TGTGCCTGGGAGACTAGCCTCTCCTACGAGCAGTACTTC.

In DNA form, the CDR3 reads TGTGCCAGTAGTATACTGGCGGGGGGGCGAGGGAACACAGATACGCAGTATTTT. Amino acid sequence: CASSILAGGRGNTDTQYF. The chain combines TRBV19 with TRBJ2-3, with 9 positions matching TRBD2. Unmatched junction bases numbered 11, after V lost 2 bases and J lost 2 bases. This CDR3 comprises 18 residues. Per germline, CDR1 LNHDA and CDR2 SQIVND (reference sequence).

V gene TRBV9 combines with J gene TRBJ1-2, with D possibly being TRBD1 (5 bases). Germline CDR1 reads SGDLS; CDR2 reads YYNGEE. V was clipped by 0 bases and J by 2 bases, with 11 bases between them. This CDR3 has 15 amino acids. The CDR3 loop reads CASSVGGGVNYGYTF. DNA for the CDR3: TGTGCCAGCAGCGTAGGAGGAGGGGTAAACTATGGCTACACCTTC.

CDR3 sequence: CASSPGVAGGLDTGELFF. CDR3 DNA sequence: TGTGCCAGCAGCCCCGGGGTAGCGGGAGGACTTGACACCGGGGAGCTGTTTTTT. J is TRBJ2-2 and V is TRBV5-5, with 10 positions matching TRBD2. CDR3 size: 18 residues. Germline V gives CDR1 SGHKS, CDR2 YYEKEE (reference sequence). V shed 4 bases and J 3 bases; nucleotides not matched to a gene: 12.

The chain links TRBV6-6 to TRBJ1-2; D possibly corresponds to TRBD1 (5 bases). Germline CDR1 is MNHNY and CDR2 is SVGAGI (reference sequence). V gave up 6 bases and J gave up 5 bases, with 22 bases separating them. The CDR3 has 16 amino acids. This chain's CDR3 is CASRNLPGVQGYGYTF. DNA of the CDR3: TGTGCCAGCAGAAACCTCCCGGGGGTCCAAGGTTATGGCTACACCTTC.

J is TRBJ2-1 and V is TRBV7-6; 8 bases agree with TRBD1. Germline V lookup: CDR1 SGHVS, CDR2 FNYEAQ. Losses at the gene ends were 4 bases for V and 5 bases for J; bases not matched to a gene: 19. This CDR3 is 19 amino acids long. CDR3: CASSSLRGYRGFGDNEQFF. CDR3 DNA sequence: TGTGCCAGCAGCTCCTTAAGGGGCTACAGGGGGTTCGGGGACAATGAGCAGTTCTTC.

There are a few counts of this clone. The chain is built from TRBV5-1 and TRBJ2-3; TRBD2 agrees at 7 bases. This CDR3 comprises 15 residues. V was clipped by 0 bases and J by 2 bases; unmatched bases: 3. The V gene's germline CDR1 is SGHRS and CDR2 YFSETQ. CDR3 region: CASSLDGRNTDTQYF. CDR3 nucleotides: TGCGCCAGCAGCTTGGACGGGAGGAACACAGATACGCAGTATTTT. Full variable domain (rest looked up from reference TRBV5-1 and TRBJ2-3): KAGVTQTPRYLIKTRGQQVTLSCSPISGHRSVSWYQQTPGQGLQFLFEYFSETQRNKGNFPGRFSGRQFSNSRSEMNVSTLELGDSALYLCASSLDGRNTDTQYFGPGTRLTVL.